This T cell receptor (beta chain) came from a study of cytomegalovirus exposure and HLA in healthy donors. Primers for the PCR totalled 60 Vbeta and 13 Jbeta. Clones were sequenced by immunoSEQ multiplex PCR, and TCRdb holds only the in-frame ones, with some missing. This sample yields over 130,000 clones, of which 66% are seen a single time; 5.5% to 7.5% belongs to the top ten. Germline V gives CDR1 SNHLY, CDR2 FYNNEI. The CDR3 has 16 amino acids. V lost 3 bases, J lost 4 bases, and 17 bases lay in between. Regarding the study as a whole: It emerged from a later analysis that several of the most significant clusters appeared to be linked to common viral pathogens. The majority of CMV-associated TCR beta chains were reported as apparently HLA-restricted in a later analysis.

For this clone: The antigen is not known.

The chain employs TRBV2 and TRBJ2-3, with D perhaps matching TRBD2 (6 bases). The sequence was collected from a woman aged 60-70 years in good health and CMV-seronegative. Sequencing was done on a sample of PBMCs. The CDR3 DNA reads as TGTGCCAGCAGTGAGGGGCGACTAGTCGTCCCAGATACGCAGTATTTT. Residues: CASSEGRLVVPDTQYF.